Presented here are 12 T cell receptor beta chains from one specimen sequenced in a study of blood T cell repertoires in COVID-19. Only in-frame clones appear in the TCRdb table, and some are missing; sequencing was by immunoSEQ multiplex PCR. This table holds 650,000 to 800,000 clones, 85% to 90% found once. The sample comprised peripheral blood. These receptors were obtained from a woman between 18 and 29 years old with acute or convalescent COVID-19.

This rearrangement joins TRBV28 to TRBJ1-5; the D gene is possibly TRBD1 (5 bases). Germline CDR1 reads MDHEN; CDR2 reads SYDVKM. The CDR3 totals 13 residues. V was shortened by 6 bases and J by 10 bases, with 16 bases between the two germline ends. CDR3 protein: CASRPPRVQPQHF. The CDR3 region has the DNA TGTGCCAGCAGACCACCCAGGGTTCAACCCCAGCATTTT.

CDR3 DNA: TGTGCCAGCAGTTTATTCCTAGCAGGAGGGGTGAACACCGGGGAGCTGTTTTTT. Amino acid sequence: CASSLFLAGGVNTGELFF. The gene calls are TRBV27 and TRBJ2-2, with a tentative D call TRBD2 (6 bases). Trimming shortened V by 1 base and J by 1 base, and 16 bases separated the two germline ends. This CDR3 spans 18 amino acids. Germline lookup yields CDR1 MNHEY and CDR2 SMNVEV (reference sequence).

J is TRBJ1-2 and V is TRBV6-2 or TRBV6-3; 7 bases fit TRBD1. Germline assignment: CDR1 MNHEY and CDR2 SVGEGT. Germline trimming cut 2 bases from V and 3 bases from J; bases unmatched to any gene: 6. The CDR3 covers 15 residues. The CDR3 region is CASSYTDRADYGYTF. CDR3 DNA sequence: TGTGCCAGCAGTTACACCGACAGGGCTGACTATGGCTACACCTTC.

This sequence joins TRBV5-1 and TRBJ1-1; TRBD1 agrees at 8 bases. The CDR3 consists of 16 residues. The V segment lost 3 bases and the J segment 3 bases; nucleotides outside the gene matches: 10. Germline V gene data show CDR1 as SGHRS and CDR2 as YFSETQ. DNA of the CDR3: TGCGCCAGCAGCTACGGATGGACAGGGAGGGACACTGAAGCTTTCTTT. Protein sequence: CASSYGWTGRDTEAFF. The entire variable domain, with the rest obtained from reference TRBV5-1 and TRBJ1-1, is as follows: KAGVTQTPRYLIKTRGQQVTLSCSPISGHRSVSWYQQTPGQGLQFLFEYFSETQRNKGNFPGRFSGRQFSNSRSEMNVSTLELGDSALYLCASSYGWTGRDTEAFFGQGTRLTVV.

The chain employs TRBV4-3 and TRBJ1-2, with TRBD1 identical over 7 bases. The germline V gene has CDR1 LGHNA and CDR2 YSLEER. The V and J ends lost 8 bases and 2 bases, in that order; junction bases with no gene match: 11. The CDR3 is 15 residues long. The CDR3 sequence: CASRVWDSVNYGYTF. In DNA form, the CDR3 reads TGCGCCAGCCGGGTATGGGACAGCGTGAACTATGGCTACACCTTC.

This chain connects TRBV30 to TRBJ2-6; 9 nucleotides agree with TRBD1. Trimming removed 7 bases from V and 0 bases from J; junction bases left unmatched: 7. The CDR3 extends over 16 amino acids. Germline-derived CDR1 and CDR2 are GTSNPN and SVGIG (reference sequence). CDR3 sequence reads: CASDGTGFSGANVLTF. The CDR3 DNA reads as TGTGCCTCCGACGGGACAGGGTTCTCTGGGGCCAACGTCCTGACTTTC.

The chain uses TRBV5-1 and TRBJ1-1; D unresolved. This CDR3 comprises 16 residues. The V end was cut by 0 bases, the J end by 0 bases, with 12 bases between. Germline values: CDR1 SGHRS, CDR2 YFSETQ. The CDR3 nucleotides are TGCGCCAGCAGCTTGGTGAGGGCAGACCTGAACACTGAAGCTTTCTTT. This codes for CASSLVRADLNTEAFF.

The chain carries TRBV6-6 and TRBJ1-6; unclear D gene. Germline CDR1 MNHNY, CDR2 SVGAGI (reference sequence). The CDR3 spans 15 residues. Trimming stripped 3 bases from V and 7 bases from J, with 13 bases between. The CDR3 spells CASSYSTPRNSPLHF. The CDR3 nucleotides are TGTGCCAGCAGTTATTCGACACCCCGGAATTCACCCCTCCACTTT.

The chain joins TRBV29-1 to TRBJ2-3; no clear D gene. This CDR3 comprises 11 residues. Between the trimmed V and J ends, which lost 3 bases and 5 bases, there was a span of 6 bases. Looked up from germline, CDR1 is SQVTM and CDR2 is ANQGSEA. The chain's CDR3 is CSVELLDTQYF. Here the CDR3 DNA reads TGCAGCGTTGAGCTACTAGATACGCAGTATTTT.

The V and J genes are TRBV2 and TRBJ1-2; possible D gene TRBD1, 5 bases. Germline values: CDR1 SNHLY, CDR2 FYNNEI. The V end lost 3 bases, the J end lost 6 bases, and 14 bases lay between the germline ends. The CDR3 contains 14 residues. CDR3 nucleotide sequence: TGTGCCAGCAGTGAGTTTCGGGGGGAGGATGGCTACACCTTC. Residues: CASSEFRGEDGYTF.

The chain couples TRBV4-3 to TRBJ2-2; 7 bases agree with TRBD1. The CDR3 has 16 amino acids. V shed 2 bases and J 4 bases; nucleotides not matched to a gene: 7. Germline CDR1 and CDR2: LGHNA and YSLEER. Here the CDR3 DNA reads TGCGCCAGCAGCCAAACCGTACAGGGGAGCACCGGGGAGCTGTTTTTT. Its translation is CASSQTVQGSTGELFF.

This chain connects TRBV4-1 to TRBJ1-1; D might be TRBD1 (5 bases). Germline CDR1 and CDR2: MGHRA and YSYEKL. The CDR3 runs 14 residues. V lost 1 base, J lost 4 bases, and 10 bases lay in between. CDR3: CASSQAGELTEAFF. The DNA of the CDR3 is TGCGCCAGCAGCCAAGCGGGGGAGCTCACTGAAGCTTTCTTT.